The clone carrying this T cell receptor (beta chain) was seen a few times. TCRdb reprocessed the 5' RACE reads via MiXCR and lists one record per CDR3 protein. The sample contains about 450,000 distinct CDR3 sequences, about a quarter of which appear only once. The V gene's germline CDR1 is MNHEY and CDR2 SVGAGI. CDR3 length: 14 amino acids. V was shortened by 5 bases and J by 8 bases, with 15 bases between the two germline ends. This specimen comes from a study of T-cell memory formation after mild COVID-19. Sequencing was carried out using PBMCs or a T cell subset sorted from them (not recorded which). The sequence came from an adult woman who had mild COVID-19 (a few samples of this study predate the infection). Cell type and time point are not known. V is TRBV6-5 and J is TRBJ1-4; D may be TRBD1 (6 bases). The CDR3 reads CASSTSTGWEKLFF. Written as DNA, the CDR3 is TGTGCCAGCAGTACCTCGACAGGTTGGGAAAAACTGTTTTTT.